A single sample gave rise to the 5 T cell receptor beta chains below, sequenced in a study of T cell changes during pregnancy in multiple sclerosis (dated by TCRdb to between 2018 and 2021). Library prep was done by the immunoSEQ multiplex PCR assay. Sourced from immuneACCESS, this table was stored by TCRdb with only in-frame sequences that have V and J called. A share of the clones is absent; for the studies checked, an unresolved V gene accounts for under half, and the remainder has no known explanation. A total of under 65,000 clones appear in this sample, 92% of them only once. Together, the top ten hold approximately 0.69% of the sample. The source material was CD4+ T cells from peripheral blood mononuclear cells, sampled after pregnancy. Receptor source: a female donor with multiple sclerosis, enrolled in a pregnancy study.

CDR3 region: CASSLVAQAHGELFF. The DNA for the CDR3 is TGTGCCAGCAGCTTAGTGGCACAGGCTCACGGGGAGCTGTTTTTT. The chain combines TRBV11-1 with TRBJ2-2, with D possibly TRBD1 on 5 matching bases. The CDR3 is made up of 15 amino acids. Germline assignment: CDR1 SGHAT and CDR2 FQDESV (reference sequence). V was shortened by 1 base and J by 7 bases, with 13 bases between the two germline ends.

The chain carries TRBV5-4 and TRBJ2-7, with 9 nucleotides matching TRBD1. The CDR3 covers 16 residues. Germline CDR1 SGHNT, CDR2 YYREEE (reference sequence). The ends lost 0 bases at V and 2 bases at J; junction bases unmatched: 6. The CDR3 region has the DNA TGTGCCAGCAGCTTGGGGGGACAGGGCGTAACCTACGAGCAGTACTTC. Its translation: CASSLGGQGVTYEQYF.

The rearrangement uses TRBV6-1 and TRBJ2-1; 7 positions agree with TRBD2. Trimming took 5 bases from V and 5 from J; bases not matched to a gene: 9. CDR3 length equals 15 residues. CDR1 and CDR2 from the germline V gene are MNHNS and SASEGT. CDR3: CASSSPTGTNNEQFF. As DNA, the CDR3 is TGTGCCAGCAGTTCACCGACCGGGACTAACAATGAGCAGTTCTTC.

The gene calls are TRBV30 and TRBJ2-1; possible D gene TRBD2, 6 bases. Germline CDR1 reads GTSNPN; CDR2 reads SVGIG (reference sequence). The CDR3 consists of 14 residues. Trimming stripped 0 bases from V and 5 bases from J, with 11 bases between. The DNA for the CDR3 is TGTGCCTGGAGTGTATTAGCGGCAAACAATGAGCAGTTCTTC. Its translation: CAWSVLAANNEQFF. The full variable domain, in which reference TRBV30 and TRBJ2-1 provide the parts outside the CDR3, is SQTIHQWPATLVQPVGSPLSLECTVEGTSNPNLYWYRQAAGRGLQLLFYSVGIGQISSEVPQNLSASRPQDRQFILSSKKLLLSDSGFYLCAWSVLAANNEQFFGPGTRLTVL.

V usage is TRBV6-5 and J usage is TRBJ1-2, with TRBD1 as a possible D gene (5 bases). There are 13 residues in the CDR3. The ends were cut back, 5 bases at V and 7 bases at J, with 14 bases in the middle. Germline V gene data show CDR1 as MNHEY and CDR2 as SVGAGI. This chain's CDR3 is CASSPGGSPGYTF. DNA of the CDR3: TGTGCCAGCAGTCCTGGGGGGTCTCCTGGCTACACCTTC.